This entry lists 32 T cell receptor beta chains sequenced from one sample in a study of regulatory T cells in long-lasting Graves disease. Assembly of TCR beta libraries relied on iRepertoire HTBI primers together with Arm-PCR of CDR3 regions. TCRdb re-called the multiplex PCR reads with MiXCR, one entry per CDR3 protein. The top ten clones hold roughly 7.7% of a sample with about 400,000 distinct CDR3 sequences, approximately 16% of them seen once. Time point reported: newly diagnosed GD, antithyroid drugs for less than 3 months. TCR sequences were obtained from RNA taken from PBMCs. The same sample was also studied in work on T cells in Graves' hyperthyroidism and ophthalmopathy.

Source: peripheral blood mononuclear cells (PBMCs), taken at new diagnosis, from a patient treated with antithyroid drugs. The receptors stem from a woman in her 40s with Graves disease.

The sample holds many counts of this clonotype. The rearrangement links TRBV5-6 to TRBJ2-5, with D possibly TRBD2 on 6 matching bases. In germline, CDR1 is SGHDT, CDR2 YYEEEE. V lost 0 bases and J lost 9, with 18 bases in between. This CDR3 spans 15 amino acids. The CDR3 protein is CASSLGSGLPMAQYF. CDR3 bases: TGTGCCAGCAGCTTGGGTAGCGGACTACCCATGGCCCAGTACTTC.

In its sample, this clonotype was seen many times. This chain joins TRBV27 and TRBJ1-2; D not resolved. Germline CDR1 is MNHEY and CDR2 is SMNVEV (reference sequence). The V end was cut by 0 bases, the J end by 4 bases, with 12 bases between. CDR3 size: 15 residues. The CDR3 bases are TGTGCCAGCAGTTTATCTGGAGGGCTCAGCTATGGCTACACCTTC. It yields the protein CASSLSGGLSYGYTF.

In its sample, this clonotype was seen many times. V usage is TRBV5-1 and J usage is TRBJ2-7; D is uncertain. CDR1 is SGHRS, CDR2 YFSETQ, per germline. The CDR3 runs 12 residues. The ends were cut back, 1 base at V and 2 bases at J, with 4 bases in the middle. The CDR3 bases are TGCGCCAGCAGCTTGCGACCCTACGAGCAGTACTTC. Translating it yields CASSLRPYEQYF.

This clonotype was detected ten times or more. J is TRBJ1-2 and V is TRBV7-2; 9 bases map to TRBD1. CDR3 size: 14 residues. Germline V gene sequence: CDR1 SGHTA, CDR2 FQGNSA. V lost 5 bases and J lost 5; bases outside the gene matches: 6. This CDR3 is CASSHRQGEYGYTF. The CDR3 DNA is TGTGCCAGCAGCCACCGACAGGGGGAATATGGCTACACCTTC.

Only a few counts were recorded for this clonotype. The CDR3 region has the DNA TGTGCCAGCAGTGTACACCAGACCCAGTACTTC. The encoded protein is CASSVHQTQYF. V usage is TRBV28 and J usage is TRBJ2-5; D is unresolved. Looked up from germline, CDR1 is MDHEN and CDR2 is SYDVKM. This CDR3 comprises 11 residues. V lost 5 bases and J 6 bases, leaving 7 bases between the germline ends.

Ten or more counts support this clonotype. This chain joins TRBV30 and TRBJ1-4; no clear D gene. Between the trimmed V and J ends, which lost 3 bases and 0 bases, there was a span of 11 bases. CDR1 and CDR2 (germline): GTSNPN, SVGIG (reference sequence). The CDR3 contains 15 residues. This CDR3 reads CAWRGGSATNEKLFF. The CDR3 bases are TGTGCCTGGAGAGGCGGCTCTGCAACTAATGAAAAACTGTTTTTT.

The sample holds a few counts of this clonotype. The chain combines TRBV7-2 with TRBJ1-6, with a possible D match to TRBD1 (6 bases). The germline V gene encodes CDR1 SGHTA and CDR2 FQGNSA. The CDR3 extends over 14 amino acids. Trimming left V 4 bases short and J 5 bases short, with 9 bases between. The CDR3 is CASSSQGNNSPLHF. DNA of the CDR3: TGTGCCAGCAGCTCCCAGGGGAATAATTCACCCCTCCACTTT.

This clonotype was counted at least ten times. The V gene is TRBV10-2, the J gene TRBJ1-1, with TRBD1 as a possible D gene (6 bases). Trimming shortened V by 8 bases and J by 3 bases, and 19 bases separated the two germline ends. Germline values: CDR1 WSHSY, CDR2 SAAADI. The CDR3 consists of 15 residues. CDR3 region: CASLNGTPWDTEAFF. The DNA of the CDR3 is TGCGCCAGCCTTAACGGGACACCTTGGGACACTGAAGCTTTCTTT.

This clonotype was found many times. This chain connects TRBV10-3 to TRBJ2-2; D remains unclear. The CDR3 extends over 15 amino acids. The germline V gene has CDR1 ENHRY and CDR2 SYGVKD. V lost 0 bases and J 3 bases, leaving 8 bases between the germline ends. In nucleotides, the CDR3 is TGTGCCATCAGTGAGTCGCGGCAGGACACCGGGGAGCTGTTTTTT. This codes for CAISESRQDTGELFF.

This clonotype was seen many times. The gene calls are TRBV19 and TRBJ1-6; TRBD1 aligns across 7 bases. The CDR3 has 15 amino acids. V was clipped by 7 bases and J by 5 bases; unmatched bases: 8. Per the germline V gene, CDR1 is LNHDA and CDR2 is SQIVND (reference sequence). The CDR3 reads CASKVGQANNSPLHF. The CDR3 DNA is TGTGCCAGTAAAGTCGGACAGGCGAATAATTCACCCCTCCACTTT.

The V gene is TRBV20-1, the J gene TRBJ2-3; the D gene is possibly TRBD1 (5 bases). The CDR3 extends over 14 amino acids. Trimming took off 1 base at V and 5 bases at J, with 13 bases between the two ends. CDR1 DFQATT and CDR2 SNEGSKA come from the germline V gene (reference sequence). CDR3 amino acids: CSARVDGAGDTQYF. CDR3 coding DNA: TGCAGTGCTAGAGTGGATGGGGCCGGAGATACGCAGTATTTT.

This clonotype showed up many times. This chain links TRBV30 with TRBJ2-1, with 8 bases that match TRBD2. Germline values: CDR1 GTSNPN, CDR2 SVGIG (reference sequence). CDR3 length equals 16 residues. V shed 1 base, J shed 4 bases, and the junction held 9 bases outside the gene matches. The chain's CDR3 is CAWSASRGGTYNEQFF. The CDR3 nucleotides are TGTGCCTGGAGTGCTTCCCGGGGGGGGACATACAATGAGCAGTTCTTC. Full variable domain (outside the CDR3, taken from reference TRBV30 and TRBJ2-1): SQTIHQWPATLVQPVGSPLSLECTVEGTSNPNLYWYRQAAGRGLQLLFYSVGIGQISSEVPQNLSASRPQDRQFILSSKKLLLSDSGFYLCAWSASRGGTYNEQFFGPGTRLTVL.

This clonotype has only a few counts. The genes are TRBV4-1 and TRBJ2-1; D might be TRBD2 (5 bases). Between the trimmed V and J ends, which lost 0 bases and 10 bases, there was a span of 13 bases. Germline V gene data show CDR1 as MGHRA and CDR2 as YSYEKL. The CDR3 extends over 14 amino acids. The CDR3 reads CASSQDSGPGEQFF. The CDR3 coding sequence is TGCGCCAGCAGCCAAGATAGTGGACCGGGGGAGCAGTTCTTC.

This chain joins TRBV11-2 and TRBJ2-5; D is perhaps TRBD2 (6 bases). Trimming shortened V by 3 bases and J by 4 bases, and 27 bases separated the two germline ends. CDR1 and CDR2 from the germline V gene are SGHAT and FQNNGV. The CDR3 loop spans 19 amino acids. For the CDR3, the DNA is TGTGCCAGCAGCTTCAGACAATTATTTAGCGGCCTTCAGGGAGAGACCCAGTACTTC. Protein sequence: CASSFRQLFSGLQGETQYF.

This clonotype was recorded many times. This sequence joins TRBV28 and TRBJ2-4; D possibly corresponds to TRBD1 (5 bases). Trimming took off 6 bases at V and 0 bases at J, with 18 bases between the two ends. Germline V gene sequence: CDR1 MDHEN, CDR2 SYDVKM. The CDR3 length is 17 residues. The CDR3 sequence is CASSQPLGREAKNIQYF. The CDR3, as DNA: TGTGCCAGCAGCCAGCCTTTGGGCAGGGAAGCCAAAAACATTCAGTACTTC.

This clonotype has at least ten counts. The chain links TRBV20-1 to TRBJ1-1; D might be TRBD1 (6 bases). Germline CDR1 DFQATT, CDR2 SNEGSKA (reference sequence). The V end was cut by 6 bases, the J end by 0 bases, with 11 bases between. The CDR3 is 13 residues long. The CDR3, as DNA: TGCAGTGCGACCGGACAGTTGAACACTGAAGCTTTCTTT. Its protein product is CSATGQLNTEAFF.

The chain employs TRBV28 and TRBJ1-5; D call uncertain. Germline V lookup: CDR1 MDHEN, CDR2 SYDVKM. The V end was cut by 1 base, the J end by 7 bases, with 8 bases between. The CDR3 covers 13 residues. As DNA, the CDR3 is TGTGCCAGCAGTTTATCAGTTTCGCAGCCCCAGCATTTT. This encodes CASSLSVSQPQHF.

This clonotype was observed many times. The chain carries TRBV11-2 and TRBJ2-1, with 10 bases identical to TRBD2. The CDR3 is 17 residues long. J lost 4 bases, V lost 0 bases, and 6 bases had no gene match. Germline loops: CDR1 SGHAT, CDR2 FQNNGV. CDR3 residues: CASSLDLAGALYNEQFF. The CDR3 DNA is TGTGCCAGCAGCTTAGACCTAGCGGGAGCATTGTACAATGAGCAGTTCTTC. Supplemented by reference TRBV11-2 and TRBJ2-1, the full variable domain reads EAGVAQSPRYKIIEKRQSVAFWCNPISGHATLYWYQQILGQGPKLLIQFQNNGVVDDSQLPKDRFSAERLKGVDSTLKIQPAKLEDSAVYLCASSLDLAGALYNEQFFGPGTRLTVL.

J is TRBJ2-5 and V is TRBV11-1; 13 nucleotides match TRBD2. This CDR3 is built from 17 residues. CDR1 is SGHAT and CDR2 is FQDESV in the germline V gene (reference sequence). The ends lost 5 bases at V and 5 bases at J; junction bases unmatched: 11. CDR3 residues: CASSDTTRTSGSETQYF. In nucleotides, the CDR3 is TGTGCCAGCAGCGATACTACGAGGACTAGCGGGAGTGAGACCCAGTACTTC.

The genes are TRBV7-2 and TRBJ2-3; D not certain. Germline V lookup: CDR1 SGHTA, CDR2 FQGNSA. Trimming removed 1 base from V and 4 bases from J, with 6 bases in between. The length of the CDR3 is 13 residues. The CDR3 DNA follows: TGTGCCAGCAGCTTAGACCCAGCAGATACGCAGTATTTT. It translates to CASSLDPADTQYF.

This clonotype was counted ten times or more. The CDR3, as DNA: TGTGCCAGCAGCCCTAGTGGGGGTTGGACCGGGGAGCTGTTTTTT. The encoded protein is CASSPSGGWTGELFF. This chain connects TRBV11-2 to TRBJ2-2, with D possibly being TRBD1 or TRBD2 (5 bases each). This CDR3 contains 15 residues. The V gene's germline CDR1 is SGHAT and CDR2 FQNNGV. The ends were cut back, 5 bases at V and 5 bases at J, with 15 bases in the middle.

The sample holds one count of this clonotype. This chain links TRBV12-3 or TRBV12-4 with TRBJ2-7, with 13 bases identical to TRBD2. The CDR3 sequence is 14 residues long. The V and J ends lost 6 bases and 5 bases, in that order; junction bases with no gene match: 4. This CDR3 reads CASSLLAGGDEQYF. Here the CDR3 DNA reads TGTGCCAGCAGCCTACTAGCGGGAGGGGACGAGCAGTACTTC.

This clonotype was detected a few times. The chain carries TRBV2 and TRBJ2-7, with 11 bases matching TRBD1. V lost 6 bases and J lost 4; bases outside the gene matches: 8. Looked up from germline, CDR1 is SNHLY and CDR2 is FYNNEI. The CDR3 length is 15 residues. The CDR3 reads CASRARTGGSYEQYF. The CDR3 DNA reads as TGTGCCAGCAGAGCCAGGACAGGGGGCTCTTACGAGCAGTACTTC. Full variable domain (rest looked up from reference TRBV2 and TRBJ2-7): EPEVTQTPSHQVTQMGQEVILRCVPISNHLYFYWYRQILGQKVEFLVSFYNNEISEKSEIFDDQFSVERPDGSNFTLKIRSTKLEDSAMYFCASRARTGGSYEQYFGPGTRLTVT.

This clonotype was observed at least ten times. The chain carries TRBV28 and TRBJ2-5; D is undetermined. Germline V lookup: CDR1 MDHEN, CDR2 SYDVKM. This CDR3 region has 17 residues. Trimming took 2 bases from V and 4 from J, leaving 20 bases between them. CDR3 DNA: TGTGCCAGCAGTTTAGGCTCAAATCACGTCGTTCGAGAGACCCAGTACTTC. This gives the protein CASSLGSNHVVRETQYF. The full variable domain, rest sourced from reference TRBV28 and TRBJ2-5, is DVKVTQSSRYLVKRTGEKVFLECVQDMDHENMFWYRQDPGLGLRLIYFSYDVKMKEKGDIPEGYSVSREKKERFSLILESASTNQTSMYLCASSLGSNHVVRETQYFGPGTRLLVL.

This clonotype was seen a handful of times. The CDR3, as DNA: TGTGCCAGCAGCTTAGTTAGCGAGGACAATGAGCAGTTCTTC. It encodes CASSLVSEDNEQFF. The V gene is TRBV7-3, the J gene TRBJ2-1; D is possibly TRBD2 (5 bases). The V and J ends lost 2 bases and 5 bases respectively, with 10 bases between them. The germline gives CDR1 SGHTA, CDR2 FQGTGA. The length of the CDR3 is 14 residues.

This clonotype was observed at least ten times. V is TRBV11-3 and J is TRBJ2-2, with D possibly TRBD1 on 5 matching bases. Trimming took off 6 bases at V and 0 bases at J, with 14 bases between the two ends. Germline V CDR1 and CDR2: SGHNT, YENEEA. The CDR3 runs 16 residues. The CDR3 reads CASSRKGRTNTGELFF. The CDR3 DNA reads TGTGCCAGCAGTCGAAAGGGGCGTACGAACACCGGGGAGCTGTTTTTT.

The chain couples TRBV7-9 to TRBJ2-1; weak D call: TRBD2 (5 bases). The ends were cut back, 6 bases at V and 8 bases at J, with 14 bases in the middle. The germline gives CDR1 SEHNR, CDR2 FQNEAQ (reference sequence). The CDR3 consists of 13 residues. The CDR3 DNA follows: TGTGCCAGCAGTCCCGGCCCGCGGGATGAGCAGTTCTTC. It yields the protein CASSPGPRDEQFF. The variable domain in full, completed from reference TRBV7-9 and TRBJ2-1, reads DTGVSQNPRHKITKRGQNVTFRCDPISEHNRLYWYRQTLGQGPEFLTYFQNEAQLEKSRLLSDRFSAERPKGSFSTLEIQRTEQGDSAMYLCASSPGPRDEQFFGPGTRLTVL.

This clonotype was seen only a few times. The rearrangement links TRBV7-8 to TRBJ2-7; 7 bases match TRBD1. The germline CDR1 and CDR2 sequences are SGHVS and FQNEAQ. The V and J ends lost 5 bases and 3 bases, in that order; junction bases with no gene match: 10. The CDR3 spans 15 residues. In nucleotides, the CDR3 is TGTGCCAGCAGCCCGGGGCAGGGACAGTACTACGAGCAGTACTTC. Protein: CASSPGQGQYYEQYF.

V usage is TRBV6-5 and J usage is TRBJ1-4, with no clear D. Deletions cut 4 bases from V and 3 bases from J, with 9 bases between. Per the germline V gene, CDR1 is MNHEY and CDR2 is SVGAGI. The CDR3 runs 14 residues. CDR3 loop: CASSSSAANEKLFF. The CDR3, as DNA: TGTGCCAGCAGTTCCTCGGCCGCTAATGAAAAACTGTTTTTT.

This clonotype was counted only a few times. The chain joins TRBV5-6 to TRBJ2-5; the match to TRBD1 covers 9 bases. CDR1 and CDR2 (germline): SGHDT, YYEEEE. The CDR3 consists of 16 residues. J gave up 9 bases and V 2 bases, and 14 bases lay outside the gene matches. The CDR3 spells CASSFVPGQGPGAQYF. CDR3 nucleotides: TGTGCCAGCAGCTTTGTCCCGGGACAGGGTCCGGGGGCCCAGTACTTC.

Many counts were recorded for this clonotype. The rearrangement links TRBV3-1 to TRBJ2-3; no firm D call. This CDR3 contains 16 residues. Germline V gene sequence: CDR1 LGHDT, CDR2 YNNKEL (reference sequence). V was shortened by 4 bases and J by 0 bases, with 14 bases between the two germline ends. CDR3 amino acids: CASSPLLGASTDTQYF. The CDR3 bases are TGTGCCAGCAGCCCACTCCTTGGTGCTAGCACAGATACGCAGTATTTT.

This clonotype was found many times. The genes are TRBV11-3 and TRBJ2-1, with 7 bases aligning to TRBD2. Germline V gene sequence: CDR1 SGHNT, CDR2 YENEEA. The CDR3 extends over 15 amino acids. V shed 1 base, J shed 5 bases, and the junction held 5 bases outside the gene matches. CDR3 nucleotides: TGTGCCAGCAGCTTAGTGGCGGGAGCAGACAATGAGCAGTTCTTC. Its protein is CASSLVAGADNEQFF.